The rows below give T cell receptor beta chains drawn from one sample of a study of human T cells and chemical hapten exposure. Each CDR3 protein is one row after TCRdb ran MiXCR on the RACE reads. The sample contains around 110,000 distinct CDR3 sequences, about 11% of which appear only once. Material: whole blood, obtained in connection with sensitization to the hapten diphenylcyclopropenone (DPC). These TCRs come from a woman aged 50 to 60 with alopecia areata. Some clones in this sample may be carry-over from other donors' samples. Both conserved end residues are part of each CDR3. The D gene is left open where the match is weak. Clone sizes are given selectively: once, few, many, or a class where the clone is expanded.

>.|TRBJ1-1|TRBV6-1|.
CASSNRETTEAFF
TGTGCCAGCAGCAACAGGGAAACCACTGAAGCTTTCTTT
>.|TRBJ1-5|TRBV6-6|.
CASSYSNRGRYSNQPQHF
TGTGCCAGCAGTTACTCGAATCGGGGCCGCTATAGCAATCAGCCCCAGCATTTT
>few|TRBJ2-1|TRBV12-3/TRBV12-4|.
CASKSPGTAYNEQFF
TGTGCCAGCAAGAGTCCCGGGACTGCCTACAATGAGCAGTTCTTC
>many|TRBJ1-4|TRBV28|.
CASSFSGKLFF
TGTGCCAGCAGTTTTAGTGGAAAACTGTTTTTT
>few|TRBJ1-5|TRBV7-2|.
CASSPNGPGQPQHF
TGTGCCAGCAGCCCAAACGGGCCAGGGCAGCCCCAGCATTTT
>few|TRBJ2-7|TRBV11-2|TRBD2
CASSLVAGEVYEQYF
TGTGCCAGCAGCTTAGTAGCGGGAGAAGTCTACGAGCAGTACTTC
>.|TRBJ2-7|TRBV5-1|TRBD1
CASSLDRAPNEQYF
TGCGCCAGCAGCCTGGACAGGGCCCCCAACGAGCAGTACTTC
>many|TRBJ2-3|TRBV12-3/TRBV12-4|.
CATRPHTDTQYF
TGTGCCACCAGACCACACACAGATACGCAGTATTTT
>.|TRBJ2-3|TRBV2|TRBD2
CASRGTSGTDTQYF
TGTGCCAGCAGAGGGACTAGCGGGACAGATACGCAGTATTTT
>few|TRBJ2-7|TRBV6-6|.
CASRSGTDIYEQYF
TGTGCCAGCAGATCCGGGACGGATATCTACGAGCAGTACTTC
>.|TRBJ2-5|TRBV12-3/TRBV12-4|TRBD2
CASNHPGEGETQYF
TGTGCCAGCAACCATCCGGGGGAGGGGGAGACCCAGTACTTC
>few|TRBJ2-3|TRBV2|.
CASRVSTDTQYF
TGTGCCAGCAGAGTCTCAACAGATACGCAGTATTTT
>.|TRBJ2-3|TRBV28|TRBD2
CASSLSRGDRTDTQYF
TGTGCCAGCAGTTTATCACGGGGGGATCGCACAGATACGCAGTATTTT